This T cell receptor (beta chain) comes out of a study of human T cells and chemical hapten exposure. The time point is: patch test 1, 2 weeks after DPC sensitization. The treatment is: therapeutic diphenylcyclopropenone sensitization with weekly scalp DPC. Trimming removed 3 bases from V and 4 bases from J; junction bases left unmatched: 3. Germline CDR1 reads SGHAT; CDR2 reads FQNNGV. The CDR3 totals 15 residues. TCRdb reanalysed the RACE reads using MiXCR and keeps one entry per CDR3 protein. Of about 71,000 distinct CDR3 sequences listed, approximately 9.8% are singletons. V usage is TRBV11-2 and J usage is TRBJ1-4, with 9 nucleotides matching TRBD1. This material consisted of whole blood, taken in connection with sensitization to the hapten diphenylcyclopropenone (DPC). This clonotype was obtained from a woman between 40 and 55 years old with alopecia areata. Some clones in this sample may be carry-over from other donors' samples. The CDR3 is CASSFGTGINEKLFF. CDR3 nucleotide sequence: TGTGCCAGCAGCTTTGGGACAGGGATTAATGAAAAACTGTTTTTT.